The following is a T cell receptor beta chain sequence with its context. Its antigen is undetermined. The entry originates in a study of Graves' ophthalmopathy and Graves' hyperthyroidism. Study results and limitations: Blood also held most thyroid clonotypes expanded above 0.001 frequency.

V lost 0 bases, J lost 5 bases, and 7 bases lay in between. The CDR3 sequence is 13 residues long. From germline, CDR1 is LNHNV and CDR2 YYDKDF (reference sequence). The authors amplified TCR beta CDR3 regions from RNA transcripts. The authors performed first-round RT-PCR with HTBI primers and then a second-round multiplex PCR. TCRdb reprocessed the multiplex PCR reads via MiXCR and lists one record per CDR3 protein. The table records over a million distinct CDR3 sequences, about 40% of them present only once. A diagnosis was made from clinical symptoms together with serum thyroxine, TRAb, thyroid ultrasound and orbital computed tomography.

Sequencing was performed on peripheral blood or thyroid tissue (not recorded which). The genes are TRBV15 and TRBJ1-2, with D tentatively TRBD1 (5 bases). This receptor was identified in an adult man with Graves' hyperthyroidism. This chain's CDR3 is CATSRDGQYGYTF. CDR3 sequence (DNA): TGTGCCACCAGCAGAGATGGACAATATGGCTACACCTTC.